This entry features one TCR beta chain sequence. From germline, CDR1 is LNHDA and CDR2 SQIVND (reference sequence). This CDR3 is 13 amino acids long. V gave up 7 bases and J gave up 8 bases; unmatched junction bases: 10. Clones were sequenced by immunoSEQ multiplex PCR, and TCRdb holds only the in-frame ones, with some missing. Of 200,000 to 250,000 clones listed, 85% were seen once; the top ten hold over 2%. This entry belongs to a study of blood T cell repertoires in COVID-19. The origin of this receptor is an older woman with COVID-19, enrolled during active disease. The rearrangement uses TRBV19 and TRBJ1-2, with 7 positions matching TRBD1. The sequenced sample was peripheral blood. Written as DNA, the CDR3 is TGTGCCAGTACCCCCTCAGGGGGGAGCGGCTACACCTTC. It encodes CASTPSGGSGYTF.